This T cell receptor (beta chain) came from a study of T cell repertoires in cytomegalovirus infection. Overall study: CMV epitopes that were recently identified and HLA-C-restricted were used alongside well-studied HLA-B-restricted ones. Matching HLA type, along with CMV infection, was indicated by public TCR beta signatures.

TCRdb re-analysed the reads in MiXCR, keeping a single row per CDR3 protein. The sample contains about 740,000 distinct CDR3 sequences, 30% to 35% of which appear only once. The study, taken as a whole, reports: HLA-C-restricted CMV clonotypes gave the most frequent clonotype in two of eight donors. Carriers of CMV plus the relevant HLA were identified by cumulative public TCR beta family frequency.

This clonotype was detected many times. Its antigen is not known. The CDR3 consists of 14 residues. V was cut by 6 bases and J by 4 bases, with 15 bases left in between. Germline assignment: CDR1 SGHTA and CDR2 FQGNSA. The sample was cultured PBMCs, taken from culture after CMV antigen stimulation. The receptor was isolated from a human donor in good health (CMV status not recorded). Some clones in this sample may be carry-over from other donors' samples. The chain employs TRBV7-2 and TRBJ1-2; D remains unclear. In DNA, the CDR3 is TGTGCCAGCAGTCCGTCGCTCCCTGGCTATGGCTACACCTTC. Translation gives CASSPSLPGYGYTF.